One sample yielded the 19 T cell receptor beta chains listed below, sequenced in a study of CD8 T cells in ankylosing spondylitis. MiXCR was run by TCRdb on the 5' RACE reads, yielding one entry per CDR3 protein. The sample consists of about 360,000 distinct CDR3 sequences, more than 20% of them appearing once. The sample comprised blood, either unsorted or a sorted T cell fraction (not recorded which). The source is a male donor with ankylosing spondylitis or in good health (not recorded which).

The rearrangement links TRBV11-2 to TRBJ2-4; 7 nucleotides align to TRBD1. Germline V gene data show CDR1 as SGHAT and CDR2 as FQNNGV. The CDR3 is made up of 16 amino acids. Losses at the gene ends were 1 base for V and 6 bases for J; bases not matched to a gene: 9. The CDR3 coding sequence is TGTGCCAGCAGCTTAGGGCCCGGACAGGACCTAAACATTCAGTACTTC. Protein: CASSLGPGQDLNIQYF. Full variable domain (missing parts from reference TRBV11-2 and TRBJ2-4): EAGVAQSPRYKIIEKRQSVAFWCNPISGHATLYWYQQILGQGPKLLIQFQNNGVVDDSQLPKDRFSAERLKGVDSTLKIQPAKLEDSAVYLCASSLGPGQDLNIQYFGAGTRLSVL.

This chain joins TRBV28 and TRBJ2-2; D call uncertain. The V end was cut by 8 bases, the J end by 2 bases, with 12 bases between. Germline CDR1 and CDR2: MDHEN and SYDVKM. The CDR3 covers 14 residues. CDR3 residues: CASLHDRNTGELFF. The CDR3 nucleotides are TGTGCCAGCCTCCATGACCGAAACACCGGGGAGCTGTTTTTT.

The chain carries TRBV7-9 and TRBJ2-5; D is uncertain. V was shortened by 7 bases and J by 5 bases, with 14 bases between the two germline ends. Per germline, CDR1 SEHNR and CDR2 FQNEAQ (reference sequence). The CDR3 length is 13 residues. The CDR3 loop is CASTTSGDETQYF. The CDR3 DNA sequence: TGTGCCAGCACCACCAGTGGGGATGAGACCCAGTACTTC.

The sample holds many counts of this clonotype. The chain carries TRBV5-1 and TRBJ2-1; 7 nucleotides align to TRBD2. V trimming: 3 bases; J trimming: 8 bases; junction bases outside the gene matches: 8. Germline CDR1 reads SGHRS; CDR2 reads YFSETQ. The CDR3 runs to 14 residues. CDR3: CASSSGRVLHEQFF. The CDR3 region has the DNA TGCGCCAGCAGCTCAGGGAGGGTTCTTCATGAGCAGTTCTTC.

This chain joins TRBV2 and TRBJ1-5; 7 bases match TRBD1. The length of the CDR3 is 15 residues. V lost 3 bases to trimming and J lost 9 bases; unmatched junction nucleotides: 11. The germline gives CDR1 SNHLY, CDR2 FYNNEI. CDR3 coding DNA: TGTGCCAGCAGTGACCCCGGGACAGAGAGTGCGCCCCAGCATTTT. Protein product: CASSDPGTESAPQHF.

This clonotype showed up just a few times. V gene TRBV27 combines with J gene TRBJ2-7; 10 bases align to TRBD2. The CDR3 sequence is 16 residues long. CDR1 and CDR2 from the germline V gene are MNHEY and SMNVEV (reference sequence). The trim removed 3 bases at V and 2 bases at J, leaving 7 bases unmatched. CDR3 in DNA: TGTGCCAGCAGTTTCGCTAGCGGGGGATCAGCCTACGAGCAGTACTTC. It codes for CASSFASGGSAYEQYF.

DNA of the CDR3: TGTGCCAGCAGCAAGGGACAGGCGAGGAACGAGCAGTACTTC. It codes for CASSKGQARNEQYF. This sequence joins TRBV9 and TRBJ2-7; 8 bases agree with TRBD1. CDR3 length: 14 amino acids. V lost 4 bases to trimming and J lost 5 bases; unmatched junction nucleotides: 8. Per the germline V gene, CDR1 is SGDLS and CDR2 is YYNGEE.

This clonotype appeared a few times. The chain couples TRBV2 to TRBJ2-1; D is tentatively TRBD1 or TRBD2 (6 bases each). This CDR3 region has 13 residues. V lost 9 bases to trimming and J lost 4 bases, with 13 bases between them. Germline loops: CDR1 SNHLY, CDR2 FYNNEI. CDR3 residues: CARRGALYNEQFF. CDR3 nucleotides: TGTGCCAGGAGGGGGGCCTTGTACAATGAGCAGTTCTTC.

This chain links TRBV3-1 with TRBJ2-2, with 11 bases lining up with TRBD2. The germline V gene encodes CDR1 LGHDT and CDR2 YNNKEL (reference sequence). Trimming at V came to 4 bases and at J to 5 bases, leaving 9 bases not matched to a gene. The CDR3 runs to 17 residues. The chain's CDR3 is CASSPMTSGVYTGELFF. CDR3 nucleotides: TGTGCCAGCAGCCCCATGACTAGCGGGGTTTATACCGGGGAGCTGTTTTTT.

At least ten counts were recorded for this clonotype. The chain combines TRBV12-3 or TRBV12-4 with TRBJ2-2; D is perhaps TRBD2 (5 bases). The V gene lost 5 bases and the J gene lost 4 bases, with 11 bases spanning the gap. The CDR3 consists of 14 residues. CDR3 sequence reads: CASSPQRFTGELFF. The CDR3 bases are TGTGCCAGCAGTCCACAGCGGTTCACCGGGGAGCTGTTTTTT.

This sequence joins TRBV6-1 and TRBJ2-7; TRBD2 agrees at 7 bases. The CDR3 loop spans 14 amino acids. V was pared by 6 bases and J by 3 bases, with 8 bases of the junction left unmatched. Looked up from germline, CDR1 is MNHNS and CDR2 is SASEGT. DNA for the CDR3: TGTGCCAGCAGCAAGAGCGGGACCCTCTACGAGCAGTACTTC. Residues: CASSKSGTLYEQYF.

V gene TRBV20-1 combines with J gene TRBJ2-2, with D perhaps being TRBD1 or TRBD2 (6 bases each). The CDR3 contains 14 residues. V was clipped by 4 bases and J by 4 bases, with 13 bases between them. Germline CDR1 DFQATT, CDR2 SNEGSKA (reference sequence). CDR3 residues: CSATGPGATGELFF. The CDR3 coding sequence is TGCAGTGCTACGGGGCCGGGGGCCACCGGGGAGCTGTTTTTT.

This rearrangement joins TRBV4-2 to TRBJ2-2; D gene unclear. The CDR3 is 13 residues long. V lost 1 base to trimming and J lost 6 bases, with 6 bases between them. Germline CDR1 and CDR2: LGHNA and YNFKEQ. Here the CDR3 DNA reads TGTGCCAGCAGCCAAGTCGCTTCCGGGGAGCTGTTTTTT. Protein product: CASSQVASGELFF.

This sequence joins TRBV14 and TRBJ2-7; D assignment may be TRBD1 or TRBD2 (5 bases each). Trimming took off 3 bases at V and 2 bases at J, with 20 bases between the two ends. The CDR3 length is 17 residues. Germline values: CDR1 SGHDN, CDR2 FVKESK. The CDR3 loop reads CASSQDGTPPLAYEQYF. The DNA for the CDR3 is TGTGCCAGCAGCCAGGACGGGACCCCACCTTTAGCCTACGAGCAGTACTTC.

The V call is TRBV12-3 or TRBV12-4, the J call TRBJ1-2, with D perhaps TRBD1 (6 bases). V lost 0 bases and J 4 bases, leaving 15 bases between the germline ends. CDR3 length: 16 residues. The CDR3 here is CASSLALRGAGYGYTF. CDR3 bases: TGTGCCAGCAGTTTAGCCCTTCGGGGGGCTGGCTATGGCTACACCTTC.

Written as DNA, the CDR3 is TGTGCCAGCAGTTTCAACAGGATCGATGAGCAGTTCTTC. As protein: CASSFNRIDEQFF. The rearrangement joins TRBV12-3 or TRBV12-4 to TRBJ2-1, with D possibly TRBD1 on 5 matching bases. CDR3 size: 13 residues. V lost 3 bases to trimming and J lost 8 bases, with 11 bases between them.

This clonotype was found a few times. The rearrangement joins TRBV12-3 or TRBV12-4 to TRBJ2-4, with no clear D. The CDR3 is 15 amino acids. The V and J ends lost 3 bases and 0 bases respectively, with 9 bases between them. The CDR3 coding sequence is TGTGCCAGCAGTTTTGGGCAGCTAGCCAAAAACATTCAGTACTTC. Its protein is CASSFGQLAKNIQYF.

The rearrangement uses TRBV5-5 and TRBJ2-2; the D gene is possibly TRBD2 (6 bases). V was trimmed by 6 bases and J by 0 bases, leaving 15 bases between them. Germline values: CDR1 SGHKS, CDR2 YYEKEE (reference sequence). The CDR3 runs to 16 residues. Here the CDR3 reads CASIGGPLTNTGELFF. CDR3 DNA sequence: TGTGCCAGCATAGGAGGGCCGTTGACGAACACCGGGGAGCTGTTTTTT.

The J gene is TRBJ2-1, the V gene TRBV15, with D hard to call. The CDR3 sequence is 13 residues long. The germline V gene encodes CDR1 LNHNV and CDR2 YYDKDF (reference sequence). The V end was cut by 4 bases, the J end by 5 bases, with 9 bases between. As DNA, the CDR3 is TGTGCCACCAGCATAACTGCCAACAATGAGCAGTTCTTC. Protein: CATSITANNEQFF.